This T cell receptor beta chain was sequenced for a study of OX40 agonist ivuxolimab in advanced cancers. Whole-study findings and limits: A proportion of nonresponders additionally exhibited low normalized T-cell clonal expansion. The mean number of expanded clones was higher in CD8+ T cells than in CD4+.

Using immunoSEQ multiplex PCR, the repertoire was profiled, and TCRdb retains in-frame clones only, with some absent. The sample has roughly 60,000 clones; 85% are singletons. Comments on this clone: Its target is unknown.

V was trimmed by 2 bases and J by 4 bases, leaving 15 bases between them. The germline CDR1 and CDR2 sequences are SGHTA and FQGNSA. This CDR3 has 15 residues. This TCR came from an adult with an advanced solid tumor such as melanoma, head and neck, liver or kidney cancer. The J gene is TRBJ2-7, the V gene TRBV7-2, with D hard to call. This material consisted of CD4+ or CD8+ T cells sorted from blood, taken in a trial of the OX40 agonist ivuxolimab. In DNA form, the CDR3 reads TGTGCCAGCAGCTTATCCCCCAGTGATCTTTACGAGCAGTACTTC. As protein: CASSLSPSDLYEQYF.